This T cell receptor (beta chain) stems from a study of spatial heterogeneity in lung cancer. TCRdb passed the 5' RACE reads through MiXCR, listing each CDR3 protein once. The repertoire includes roughly 70,000 distinct CDR3 sequences, roughly 8.9% of them detected once, and 1.9% sits in the top ten. Indicated time point: blood at routine non-recurrence follow-up after resection. This clonotype was observed a few times. The receptor's source is a female donor with early-stage non-small cell lung cancer. The starting material was PBMCs, obtained at follow-up.

The CDR3 region is CASSSGLSEADTQYF. CDR3 bases: TGTGCCAGCAGCTCGGGACTATCCGAAGCAGATACGCAGTATTTT. This chain uses TRBV7-2 with TRBJ2-3; TRBD2 matches at 7 bases. Germline values: CDR1 SGHTA, CDR2 FQGNSA. CDR3 length: 15 residues. Germline trimming cut 4 bases from V and 4 bases from J; bases unmatched to any gene: 8.